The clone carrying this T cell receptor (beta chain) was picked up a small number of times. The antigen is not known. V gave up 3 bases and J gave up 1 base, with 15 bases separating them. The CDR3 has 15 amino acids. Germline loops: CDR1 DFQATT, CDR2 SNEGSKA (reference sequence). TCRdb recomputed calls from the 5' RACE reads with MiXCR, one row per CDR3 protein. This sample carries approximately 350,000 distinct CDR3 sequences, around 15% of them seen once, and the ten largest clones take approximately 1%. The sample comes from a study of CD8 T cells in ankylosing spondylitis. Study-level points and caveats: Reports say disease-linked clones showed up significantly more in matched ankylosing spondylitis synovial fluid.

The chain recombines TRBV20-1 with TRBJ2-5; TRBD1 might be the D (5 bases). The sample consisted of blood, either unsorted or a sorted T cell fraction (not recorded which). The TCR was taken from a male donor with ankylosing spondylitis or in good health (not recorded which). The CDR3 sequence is CSASSSWGFQETQYF. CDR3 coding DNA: TGCAGTGCTAGTTCGTCTTGGGGCTTCCAAGAGACCCAGTACTTC.